One and the same sample provided the 8 T cell receptor beta chains below, sequenced in a study of CD8 T cells in ankylosing spondylitis. Findings of the study overall: What appeared characteristic of ankylosing spondylitis blood was a TCR beta motif of 7 or 8 highly homologous variants.

One entry per CDR3 protein, called by TCRdb with MiXCR from the 5' RACE reads. In the table there are roughly 440,000 distinct CDR3 sequences, over 15% of which are singletons. These receptors have no identified antigens. The sample taken for sequencing was blood, either unsorted or a sorted T cell fraction (not recorded which). The receptor source for this set is a male donor with ankylosing spondylitis.

This clonotype has only a few counts. V usage is TRBV20-1 and J usage is TRBJ2-5; 9 positions agree with TRBD2. Trimming took 5 bases from V and 3 from J; bases not matched to a gene: 1. The length of the CDR3 is 12 residues. The germline V gene encodes CDR1 DFQATT and CDR2 SNEGSKA (reference sequence). CDR3 residues: CSAWTSEETQYF. Written as DNA, the CDR3 is TGCAGTGCTTGGACTAGCGAAGAGACCCAGTACTTC.

This clonotype was seen only a few times. The rearrangement joins TRBV11-2 to TRBJ1-5, with a tentative D call TRBD1 (6 bases). The CDR3 sequence is 16 residues long. Germline V gene data show CDR1 as SGHAT and CDR2 as FQNNGV. Trimming removed 3 bases at V and 1 base at J, with 13 bases between. This chain's CDR3 is CASSLGAPGSNQPQHF. The CDR3 region has the DNA TGTGCCAGCAGCTTGGGGGCCCCGGGAAGCAATCAGCCCCAGCATTTT.

In its sample, this clonotype was seen a few times. The V gene is TRBV20-1, the J gene TRBJ1-4, with a possible D match to TRBD1 (6 bases). CDR3 length: 14 amino acids. Trimming cost V 2 bases and J 4 bases, with 11 bases left between them. The germline CDR1 and CDR2 sequences are DFQATT and SNEGSKA (reference sequence). This CDR3 is CSARSTGHNEKLFF. CDR3 DNA sequence: TGCAGTGCTAGATCGACAGGCCATAATGAAAAACTGTTTTTT.

This clonotype was seen a few times. V gene TRBV4-2 combines with J gene TRBJ2-1; D gene unclear. The CDR3 covers 13 residues. Germline V gene sequence: CDR1 LGHNA, CDR2 YNFKEQ. V was cut by 1 base and J by 10 bases, with 11 bases left in between. The CDR3 region has the DNA TGTGCCAGCAGCCAAGGACTGTCATTAGAGCAGTTCTTC. The encoded protein is CASSQGLSLEQFF.

This CDR3 reads CASRVLRTGLGTYNEQFF. CDR3 bases: TGCGCCAGCAGGGTTCTCCGAACGGGACTAGGTACCTACAATGAGCAGTTCTTC. The gene calls are TRBV5-1 and TRBJ2-1; 8 nucleotides line up with TRBD2. Per the germline V gene, CDR1 is SGHRS and CDR2 is YFSETQ. CDR3 size: 18 residues. Germline trimming cut 5 bases from V and 2 bases from J; bases unmatched to any gene: 15.

This clonotype was counted a few times. The chain has TRBV6-6 and TRBJ1-5; no clear D. V was pared by 5 bases and J by 7 bases, with 9 bases between. CDR1 is MNHNY and CDR2 is SVGAGI in the germline V gene (reference sequence). The CDR3 length is 12 residues. As DNA, the CDR3 is TGTGCCAGCAGTAACGGTTACCAGCCCCAGCATTTT. Protein product: CASSNGYQPQHF.

This chain joins TRBV7-9 and TRBJ2-7; the match to TRBD1 covers 9 bases. With V trimmed by 5 bases and J by 2 bases, 10 bases remained unmatched. Germline loops: CDR1 SEHNR, CDR2 FQNEAQ (reference sequence). This CDR3 region has 16 residues. Here the CDR3 reads CASSVTGGQGPYEQYF. The CDR3 nucleotides read TGTGCCAGCAGCGTAACAGGGGGACAGGGACCCTACGAGCAGTACTTC. The full variable domain, its missing parts supplied by reference TRBV7-9 and TRBJ2-7, is DTGVSQNPRHKITKRGQNVTFRCDPISEHNRLYWYRQTLGQGPEFLTYFQNEAQLEKSRLLSDRFSAERPKGSFSTLEIQRTEQGDSAMYLCASSVTGGQGPYEQYFGPGTRLTVT.

This clonotype was observed a few times. V and J are TRBV12-3 or TRBV12-4 and TRBJ1-5; possibly TRBD1 for D (5 bases). The CDR3 is 15 residues long. Trimming took off 8 bases at V and 1 base at J, with 15 bases between the two ends. CDR3: CASGAGDVSNQPQHF. In DNA, the CDR3 is TGTGCCAGCGGCGCGGGGGACGTGAGCAATCAGCCCCAGCATTTT.